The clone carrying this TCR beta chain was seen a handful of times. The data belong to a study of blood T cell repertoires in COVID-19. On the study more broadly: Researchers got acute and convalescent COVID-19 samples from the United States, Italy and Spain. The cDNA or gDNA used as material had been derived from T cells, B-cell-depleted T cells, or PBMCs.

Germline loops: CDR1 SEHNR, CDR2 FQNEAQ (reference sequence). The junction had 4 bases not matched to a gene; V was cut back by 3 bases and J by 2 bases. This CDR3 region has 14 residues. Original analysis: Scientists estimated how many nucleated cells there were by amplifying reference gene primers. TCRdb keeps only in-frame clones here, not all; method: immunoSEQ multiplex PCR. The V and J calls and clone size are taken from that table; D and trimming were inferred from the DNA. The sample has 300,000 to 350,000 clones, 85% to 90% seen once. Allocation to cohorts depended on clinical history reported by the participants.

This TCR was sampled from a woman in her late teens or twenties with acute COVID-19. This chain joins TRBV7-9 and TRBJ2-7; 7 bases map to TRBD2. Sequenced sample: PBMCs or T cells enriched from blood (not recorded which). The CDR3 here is CASSFGLGPYEQYF. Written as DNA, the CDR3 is TGTGCCAGCAGCTTTGGACTAGGACCCTACGAGCAGTACTTC.